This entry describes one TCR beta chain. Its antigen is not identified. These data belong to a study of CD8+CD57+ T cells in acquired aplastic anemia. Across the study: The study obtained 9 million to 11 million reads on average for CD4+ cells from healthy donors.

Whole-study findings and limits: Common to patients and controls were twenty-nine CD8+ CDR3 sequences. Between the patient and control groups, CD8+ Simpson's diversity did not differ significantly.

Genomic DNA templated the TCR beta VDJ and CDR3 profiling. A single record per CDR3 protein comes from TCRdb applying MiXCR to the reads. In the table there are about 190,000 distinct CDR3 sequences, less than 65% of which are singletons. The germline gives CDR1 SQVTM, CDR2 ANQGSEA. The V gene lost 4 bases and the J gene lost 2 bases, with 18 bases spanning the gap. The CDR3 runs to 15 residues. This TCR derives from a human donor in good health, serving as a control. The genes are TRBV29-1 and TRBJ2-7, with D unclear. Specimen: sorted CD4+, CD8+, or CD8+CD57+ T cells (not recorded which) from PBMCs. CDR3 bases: TGCAGCGTTGGGGCTTTCCTTGGCTTTCCCTACGAGCAGTACTTC. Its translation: CSVGAFLGFPYEQYF.